These 9 T cell receptor beta chains were all obtained from the same sample, sequenced in a study of PD-L1 blockade in urothelial cancer. Sequencing was performed with immunoSEQ multiplex PCR; in TCRdb, only in-frame clones are kept and a portion is missing. The sample holds 50,000 to 55,000 clones, just over 85% seen once. The time point: pretreatment peripheral blood. Sequenced here: PBMCs, sampled around atezolizumab (anti-PD-L1) treatment. Every receptor here comes from a man between 60 and 75 years old with urothelial cancer.

The chain uses TRBV7-9 and TRBJ2-1; 9 nucleotides align to TRBD1. The CDR3 extends over 17 amino acids. V was pared by 1 base and J by 6 bases, with 10 bases of the junction left unmatched. Per germline, CDR1 SEHNR and CDR2 FQNEAQ (reference sequence). The DNA of the CDR3 is TGTGCCAGCAGCTTAGAAACCGGGACAGGGCTTAGCAATGAGCAGTTCTTC. Encoded protein: CASSLETGTGLSNEQFF.

This clone was seen a single time. J is TRBJ2-2 and V is TRBV6-5, with 10 bases matching TRBD1. V shed 2 bases and J 6 bases; nucleotides not matched to a gene: 0. Germline loops: CDR1 MNHEY, CDR2 SVGAGI. This CDR3 is 14 amino acids long. The CDR3 is CASSYDRGPGELFF. In DNA, the CDR3 is TGTGCCAGCAGTTACGACAGGGGGCCCGGGGAGCTGTTTTTT.

The V and J genes are TRBV30 and TRBJ1-5, with D hard to call. Trimming cost V 3 bases and J 5 bases, with 17 bases left between them. CDR1 is GTSNPN, CDR2 SVGIG, per germline (reference sequence). This CDR3 region has 15 residues. The CDR3 spells CAWRKEGPVHQPQHF. In nucleotides, the CDR3 is TGTGCCTGGAGGAAGGAGGGCCCGGTCCATCAGCCCCAGCATTTT. Full variable domain (remainder filled in from reference TRBV30 and TRBJ1-5): SQTIHQWPATLVQPVGSPLSLECTVEGTSNPNLYWYRQAAGRGLQLLFYSVGIGQISSEVPQNLSASRPQDRQFILSSKKLLLSDSGFYLCAWRKEGPVHQPQHFGDGTRLSIL.

The chain recombines TRBV11-1 with TRBJ2-1, with D maybe TRBD1 (5 bases). This CDR3 region has 14 residues. V shed 5 bases and J shed 7 bases, with 15 bases lying between them. CDR1 and CDR2 from the germline V gene are SGHAT and FQDESV (reference sequence). The CDR3 bases are TGTGCCAGCAGCACAGGTGGGTCAGGGAATGAGCAGTTCTTC. The encoded protein is CASSTGGSGNEQFF.

This rearrangement joins TRBV9 to TRBJ2-5; a weak D match, TRBD1 (6 bases). The germline V gene encodes CDR1 SGDLS and CDR2 YYNGEE. The V end was cut by 0 bases, the J end by 4 bases, with 10 bases between. The CDR3 spans 14 residues. CDR3 in DNA: TGTGCCAGCAGCGTAGAAGACAGGCCAGAGACCCAGTACTTC. Its protein product is CASSVEDRPETQYF.

The V call is TRBV7-2, the J call TRBJ2-5, with 7 bases matching TRBD2. The V gene's germline CDR1 is SGHTA and CDR2 FQGNSA. The CDR3 extends over 15 amino acids. The V segment lost 1 base and the J segment 6 bases; nucleotides outside the gene matches: 8. This CDR3 reads CASSLDGGGSKTQYF. In DNA form, the CDR3 reads TGTGCCAGCAGCTTAGATGGGGGGGGGTCGAAGACCCAGTACTTC.

The chain combines TRBV27 with TRBJ2-7; TRBD2 might be the D (7 bases). The CDR3 contains 14 residues. Germline V gene data show CDR1 as MNHEY and CDR2 as SMNVEV (reference sequence). Trimming pared 4 bases from V and 4 bases from J, leaving 14 bases between. Written as DNA, the CDR3 is TGTGCCAGCAGTTGGGGCGGGGGCGAATACGAGCAGTACTTC. As protein: CASSWGGGEYEQYF.

The rearrangement links TRBV6-5 to TRBJ1-2; 10 bases align to TRBD1. The V and J ends lost 4 bases and 0 bases, in that order; junction bases with no gene match: 5. The CDR3 runs 16 residues. Germline CDR1 MNHEY, CDR2 SVGAGI. CDR3 DNA: TGTGCCAGCAGTTCGGGACAGGGGACGGCTAACTATGGCTACACCTTC. The encoded protein is CASSSGQGTANYGYTF.

The rearrangement uses TRBV6-6 and TRBJ1-1; D is uncertain. Deletions cut 5 bases from V and 0 bases from J, with 4 bases between. Germline CDR1 MNHNY, CDR2 SVGAGI (reference sequence). The CDR3 covers 12 residues. This CDR3 is CASSTVNTEAFF. The CDR3 nucleotides read TGTGCCAGCAGTACAGTGAACACTGAAGCTTTCTTT.